This T cell receptor beta chain stems from a study of cytomegalovirus exposure and HLA in healthy donors. Study results and limitations: In a later analysis, HLA-associated TCR beta chains were more clonally expanded than equally common others.

In the case of this clone: The target antigen is unknown.

Trimming removed 4 bases from V and 0 bases from J; junction bases left unmatched: 8. Germline values: CDR1 SGHRS, CDR2 YFSETQ. The CDR3 sequence is 18 residues long. The PCR contained 60 Vbeta and 13 Jbeta primers. Only in-frame clones appear in the TCRdb table, and some are missing; sequencing was by immunoSEQ multiplex PCR. The sample holds around 150,000 clones, 75% seen once. Material: PBMCs. This chain uses TRBV5-1 with TRBJ2-1, with 12 bases fitting TRBD2. The origin of this receptor is a man aged 18 to 35 in good health and CMV-seronegative. The CDR3 bases are TGCGCCAGCAGCACGGGGACTAGCGGGCGAAGCTCCTACAATGAGCAGTTCTTC. Its protein is CASSTGTSGRSSYNEQFF.